The 6 T cell receptor beta chains reported below all come from one sample, sequenced in a study of cytomegalovirus exposure and HLA in healthy donors. This PCR relied on a set of 60 Vbeta primers and 13 Jbeta primers. Generated by immunoSEQ multiplex PCR, the TCRdb table keeps only in-frame clones and is missing some. The table has about 110,000 clones, about three quarters seen once. Sequencing input: PBMCs. These receptors originate from a female donor in good health and CMV-seropositive.

This clone was detected once. The chain recombines TRBV19 with TRBJ2-1; D is unresolved. Germline CDR1 reads LNHDA; CDR2 reads SQIVND (reference sequence). This CDR3 contains 13 residues. Trimming removed 5 bases from V and 5 bases from J, with 10 bases in between. In DNA form, the CDR3 reads TGTGCCAGTAGTGTCGGGTCGAACAATGAGCAGTTCTTC. The encoded protein is CASSVGSNNEQFF.

CDR3 region: CASSSHPQGNQPQHF. The DNA of the CDR3 is TGTGCCAGCAGTTCCCACCCACAGGGGAATCAGCCCCAGCATTTT. The chain recombines TRBV27 with TRBJ1-5; TRBD1 matches 7 bases. The CDR3 loop spans 15 amino acids. J gave up 4 bases and V 4 bases, and 7 bases lay outside the gene matches. Per the germline V gene, CDR1 is MNHEY and CDR2 is SMNVEV (reference sequence).

This clone was seen a handful of times. V and J are TRBV5-4 and TRBJ2-7; 9 bases line up with TRBD1. Germline CDR1 SGHNT, CDR2 YYREEE (reference sequence). The V and J ends lost 0 bases and 4 bases, in that order; junction bases with no gene match: 5. This CDR3 has 15 residues. The CDR3 region is CASSLAGTGNYEQYF. The CDR3 DNA reads as TGTGCCAGCAGCTTGGCCGGGACAGGGAATTACGAGCAGTACTTC.

This clone was picked up a small number of times. This chain joins TRBV7-9 and TRBJ2-3, with D tentatively TRBD2 (5 bases). Between the trimmed V and J ends, which lost 2 bases and 3 bases, there was a span of 9 bases. There are 14 residues in the CDR3. Germline V gives CDR1 SEHNR, CDR2 FQNEAQ (reference sequence). CDR3 in amino acids: CASSLLLVTDTQYF. Here the CDR3 DNA reads TGTGCCAGCAGCTTATTACTAGTTACAGATACGCAGTATTTT.

The CDR3 loop reads CASRKWRGQPDYGYTF. CDR3 sequence (DNA): TGTGCCAGCAGAAAGTGGCGGGGACAGCCTGACTATGGCTACACCTTC. The chain links TRBV13 to TRBJ1-2, with 7 positions matching TRBD1. CDR3 size: 16 residues. V was pared by 6 bases and J by 3 bases, with 13 bases of the junction left unmatched. Germline lookup yields CDR1 PRHDT and CDR2 FYEKMQ (reference sequence).

This chain joins TRBV30 and TRBJ1-5; 9 bases match TRBD1. V gave up 1 base and J gave up 5 bases; unmatched junction bases: 6. CDR1 is GTSNPN and CDR2 is SVGIG in the germline V gene (reference sequence). CDR3 size: 15 residues. The CDR3 spells CAWSGGTGRYQPQHF. The CDR3 nucleotides are TGTGCCTGGAGTGGGGGGACAGGGCGGTATCAGCCCCAGCATTTT.